This is a list of T cell receptor beta chains from one sample in a study of T cells in Graves' hyperthyroidism and ophthalmopathy. TCRdb re-derived calls from the multiplex PCR reads in MiXCR, one entry per CDR3 protein. The sample shows about 720,000 distinct CDR3 sequences, 16% of them seen only once. The sample comprised blood. Receptors originate from a young man with Graves' hyperthyroidism. Each CDR3 is given with its conserved first and last residue. Fields, in order: clone size, D gene, V gene, J gene, CDR3 protein, CDR3 DNA. The D gene is left open where the match is weak. A clone size is listed for some rows: how often the clone was seen (once, few, many), or a class if it is expanded.

clone size: many
D gene: .
V gene: TRBV27
J gene: TRBJ1-2
CDR3 protein: CASSLSRRGDGYTF
CDR3 DNA: TGTGCCAGCAGTTTATCTAGGAGGGGGGATGGCTACACCTTC

clone size: many
D gene: TRBD1
V gene: TRBV7-2
J gene: TRBJ2-7
CDR3 protein: CASSSRDRGLYEQYF
CDR3 DNA: TGTGCCAGCAGCTCCCGGGACAGGGGGCTATACGAGCAGTACTTC

clone size: many
D gene: .
V gene: TRBV7-9
J gene: TRBJ1-2
CDR3 protein: CASSLEVRGNYGYTF
CDR3 DNA: TGTGCCAGCAGCTTAGAAGTCAGGGGTAACTATGGCTACACCTTC

clone size: few
D gene: TRBD2
V gene: TRBV28
J gene: TRBJ2-7
CDR3 protein: CASSLHPSGASYEQYF
CDR3 DNA: TGTGCCAGCAGTTTACACCCTAGCGGGGCCTCCTACGAGCAGTACTTC

clone size: few
D gene: TRBD2
V gene: TRBV20-1
J gene: TRBJ2-3
CDR3 protein: CSARESGRTTDTQYF
CDR3 DNA: TGCAGTGCTAGGGAAAGCGGGAGGACCACAGATACGCAGTATTTT

clone size: few
D gene: .
V gene: TRBV28
J gene: TRBJ1-2
CDR3 protein: CASSSLSVYGYTF
CDR3 DNA: TGTGCCAGCAGCTCGCTAAGTGTCTATGGCTACACCTTC

clone size: many
D gene: TRBD1
V gene: TRBV20-1
J gene: TRBJ1-1
CDR3 protein: CSGQGDTEAFF
CDR3 DNA: TGCAGTGGCCAGGGGGACACTGAAGCTTTCTTT

clone size: few
D gene: TRBD2
V gene: TRBV20-1
J gene: TRBJ2-1
CDR3 protein: CSARVASGSGNEQFF
CDR3 DNA: TGCAGTGCTAGAGTGGCTAGCGGGAGCGGTAATGAGCAGTTCTTC

clone size: many
D gene: .
V gene: TRBV11-2
J gene: TRBJ2-3
CDR3 protein: CASSLDETSTDTQYF
CDR3 DNA: TGTGCCAGCAGCTTAGACGAGACTAGCACAGATACGCAGTATTTT

clone size: .
D gene: TRBD2
V gene: TRBV10-3
J gene: TRBJ2-1
CDR3 protein: CAMSGERGGPGNEQFF
CDR3 DNA: TGTGCCATGTCCGGGGAGAGGGGAGGGCCGGGTAATGAGCAGTTCTTC